One sample yielded the 25 T cell receptor beta chains listed below, sequenced in a study of OX40 agonist ivuxolimab in advanced cancers. The assay was immunoSEQ multiplex PCR, and TCRdb's table has in-frame clones only and misses some. Of approximately 45,000 clones in the sample, around nine tenths were seen once. The material was CD4+ or CD8+ T cells sorted from blood, obtained in a trial of the OX40 agonist ivuxolimab. These TCRs come from an adult with an advanced solid tumor such as melanoma, head and neck, liver or kidney cancer.

The genes are TRBV19 and TRBJ2-1, with D perhaps matching TRBD2 (5 bases). This CDR3 spans 14 amino acids. Germline V lookup: CDR1 LNHDA, CDR2 SQIVND (reference sequence). With 7 bases removed from V and 2 bases from J, the gap between germline ends came to 12 bases. The CDR3 here is CASTPWTPYNEQFF. CDR3 coding DNA: TGTGCCAGTACGCCATGGACTCCCTACAATGAGCAGTTCTTC.

This chain uses TRBV21-1 with TRBJ2-3; the D segment call TRBD2 is taken from the table without a DNA check. TRBV21-1 is a known pseudogene. The length of the CDR3 is 16 residues. DNA of the CDR3: TGTGCCAGCAGCAAAGGTCGCGGGAGAGGCACAGATACGCAGTATTTT. Its translation is CASSKGRGRGTDTQYF.

V usage is TRBV5-1 and J usage is TRBJ2-5; D gene unclear. This CDR3 is 10 amino acids long. V shed 5 bases and J shed 5 bases, with 4 bases lying between them. CDR1 is SGHRS and CDR2 is YFSETQ in the germline V gene. The CDR3 region has the DNA TGCGCCAGCAGGGGTGAGACCCAGTACTTC. This codes for CASRGETQYF.

The J gene is TRBJ2-3, the V gene TRBV7-6, with TRBD2 matching over 8 bases. After removal of 4 bases from V and 3 bases from J, the junction contained 12 bases not matched to a gene. In germline, CDR1 is SGHVS, CDR2 FNYEAQ. This CDR3 has 17 amino acids. CDR3 bases: TGTGCCAGCAGCTCCGGGCCTGGGCGGGAGGTAACAGATACGCAGTATTTT. It encodes CASSSGPGREVTDTQYF.

The V and J genes are TRBV6-6 and TRBJ2-3; 10 bases are a match to TRBD2. This CDR3 region has 16 residues. Trimming took 4 bases from V and 4 from J; bases not matched to a gene: 8. Germline V gene sequence: CDR1 MNHNY, CDR2 SVGAGI (reference sequence). This CDR3 is CASSLSGRALADTQYF. The CDR3 nucleotides read TGTGCCAGCAGTTTAAGCGGGAGGGCTCTAGCAGATACGCAGTATTTT.

This chain links TRBV11-3 with TRBJ2-5; 10 bases map to TRBD2. Trimming cost V 4 bases and J 3 bases; bases outside gene matches: 5. The CDR3 runs 15 residues. Germline CDR1 SGHNT, CDR2 YENEEA. CDR3 amino acids: CASSSPSGSKETQYF. For the CDR3, the DNA is TGTGCCAGCAGCTCGCCTAGCGGGAGCAAAGAGACCCAGTACTTC. Drawing the rest from reference TRBV11-3 and TRBJ2-5, the complete variable domain is EAGVVQSPRYKIIEKKQPVAFWCNPISGHNTLYWYLQNLGQGPELLIRYENEEAVDDSQLPKDRFSAERLKGVDSTLKIQPAELGDSAVYLCASSSPSGSKETQYFGPGTRLLVL.

The chain combines TRBV18 with TRBJ2-5; D is unclear. The J call could be wrong; TRBJ2-7 is a better fit for the DNA end. CDR3 length equals 15 residues. Germline loops: CDR1 KGHSH, CDR2 LQKENI. The CDR3 sequence: CASSPPNQNPNEQYF. Here the CDR3 DNA reads TGTGCCAGCTCACCACCGAACCAGAACCCCAACGAGCAGTACTTC.

The rearrangement links TRBV18 to TRBJ1-1, with D unclear. Germline CDR1 reads KGHSH; CDR2 reads LQKENI. This CDR3 region has 14 residues. Trimming removed 4 bases from V and 1 base from J, with 10 bases in between. In DNA form, the CDR3 reads TGTGCCAGCTCACTTTATTGGGAGAACACTGAAGCTTTCTTT. It yields the protein CASSLYWENTEAFF.

This clone has just one count. The rearrangement uses TRBV19 and TRBJ2-7; D unresolved. From germline, CDR1 is LNHDA and CDR2 SQIVND (reference sequence). This CDR3 is 14 amino acids long. V shed 3 bases and J shed 0 bases, with 9 bases lying between them. The CDR3 protein is CASSISRNSYEQYF. The CDR3 coding sequence is TGTGCCAGTAGTATTTCACGAAACTCCTACGAGCAGTACTTC.

This clone was observed a handful of times. The chain carries TRBV15 and TRBJ1-2; D gene unclear. Trimming cost V 1 base and J 5 bases, with 14 bases left between them. The V gene's germline CDR1 is LNHNV and CDR2 YYDKDF (reference sequence). This CDR3 comprises 15 residues. In nucleotides, the CDR3 is TGTGCCACCAGCAGAGGCGGCTTCGCCCCATATGGCTACACCTTC. As protein: CATSRGGFAPYGYTF.

This clone appeared a single time. The V call is TRBV6-1, the J call TRBJ1-4, with D possibly matching TRBD1 (5 bases). Trimming removed 11 bases at V and 0 bases at J, with 7 bases between. This CDR3 is 12 amino acids long. The V gene's germline CDR1 is MNHNS and CDR2 SASEGT. The CDR3 DNA reads TGTGCCTGGGGGGCAACTAATGAAAAACTGTTTTTT. Amino acid sequence: CAWGATNEKLFF.

This clone was seen just once. The chain joins TRBV5-1 to TRBJ2-3; TRBD1 might be the D (5 bases). V shed 0 bases and J shed 5 bases, with 19 bases lying between them. The CDR3 has 17 amino acids. In germline, CDR1 is SGHRS, CDR2 YFSETQ. The CDR3 is CASSLASTGYAEDTQYF. The CDR3 coding sequence is TGCGCCAGCAGCTTGGCCTCAACAGGTTATGCCGAAGATACGCAGTATTTT.

This clone occurred a few times. J is TRBJ1-3 and V is TRBV7-6; the D is unclear. There are 15 residues in the CDR3. Trimming took 2 bases from V and 6 from J, leaving 14 bases between them. Germline CDR1 and CDR2: SGHVS and FNYEAQ. This chain's CDR3 is CASSLFGNFENTIYF. The CDR3 nucleotides are TGTGCCAGCAGCTTATTCGGAAACTTTGAAAACACCATATATTTT.

The CDR3 protein is CASRLSGRKDENEQFF. The CDR3 coding sequence is TGCGCCAGCAGACTGAGCGGGAGGAAGGACGAAAATGAGCAGTTCTTC. The chain carries TRBV5-1 and TRBJ2-1, with 9 bases aligning to TRBD2. Germline lookup yields CDR1 SGHRS and CDR2 YFSETQ. Trimming cost V 5 bases and J 7 bases; bases outside gene matches: 13. This CDR3 is built from 16 residues.

The chain is built from TRBV7-3 and TRBJ2-1; D remains unclear. Germline V gene data show CDR1 as SGHTA and CDR2 as FQGTGA. This CDR3 has 14 amino acids. Trimming removed 5 bases from V and 11 bases from J, with 19 bases in between. The CDR3 sequence: CASSPNTVVGQQFF. The CDR3 DNA is TGTGCCAGCAGCCCGAATACCGTGGTCGGTCAGCAGTTCTTC.

This clone was recorded once. This chain connects TRBV6-6 to TRBJ1-2; 12 bases align to TRBD1. The CDR3 is 15 amino acids. CDR1 and CDR2 (germline): MNHNY, SVGAGI (reference sequence). V lost 5 bases, J lost 5 bases, and 6 bases stayed unmatched. The CDR3 coding sequence is TGTGCCAGCAGTACCGGGACAGGGGGCGGTTATGGCTACACCTTC. Its protein is CASSTGTGGGYGYTF.

CDR3 region: CASSDRVGNTEAFF. The CDR3 DNA is TGTGCCAGCAGCGACAGGGTGGGGAACACTGAAGCTTTCTTT. V usage is TRBV14 and J usage is TRBJ1-1, with 7 bases fitting TRBD1. J was trimmed by 1 base and V by 5 bases; bases with no gene match: 4. Germline V CDR1 and CDR2: SGHDN, FVKESK. The length of the CDR3 is 14 residues.

The chain combines TRBV7-3 with TRBJ2-1, with 7 bases identical to TRBD2. This CDR3 has 15 amino acids. V was pared by 2 bases and J by 2 bases, with 3 bases of the junction left unmatched. Looked up from germline, CDR1 is SGHTA and CDR2 is FQGTGA. This CDR3 reads CASSLFSGPYNEQFF. In DNA form, the CDR3 reads TGTGCCAGCAGCTTATTTAGCGGGCCCTACAATGAGCAGTTCTTC.

The V call is TRBV5-1, the J call TRBJ2-2; 9 bases match TRBD1. Looked up from germline, CDR1 is SGHRS and CDR2 is YFSETQ. The V and J ends lost 4 bases and 2 bases, in that order; junction bases with no gene match: 9. The CDR3 consists of 17 residues. The CDR3 coding sequence is TGCGCCAGCAGCCCGAACGGACAGGGGTTAAACACCGGGGAGCTGTTTTTT. The encoded protein is CASSPNGQGLNTGELFF.

The CDR3 bases are TGCAGCGTTGATTGGGGGGGGGATACGCAGTATTTT. This codes for CSVDWGGDTQYF. This chain uses TRBV29-1 with TRBJ2-3, with 7 bases lining up with TRBD2. This CDR3 has 12 residues. V shed 3 bases and J 6 bases; nucleotides not matched to a gene: 3. Germline V gene data show CDR1 as SQVTM and CDR2 as ANQGSEA.

This sequence joins TRBV6-1 and TRBJ2-7, with TRBD2 identical over 9 bases. The CDR3 spans 15 residues. Germline V gene sequence: CDR1 MNHNS, CDR2 SASEGT. Losses at the gene ends were 7 bases for V and 0 bases for J; bases not matched to a gene: 7. The CDR3 nucleotides are TGTGCCAGCATTAAAGGGACTAGCAACTCCTACGAGCAGTACTTC. Translated: CASIKGTSNSYEQYF.

The chain uses TRBV6-6 and TRBJ2-7; maybe TRBD1 (6 bases). The CDR3 is 13 residues long. V lost 5 bases and J lost 7, with 15 bases in between. Germline-derived CDR1 and CDR2 are MNHNY and SVGAGI (reference sequence). For the CDR3, the DNA is TGTGCCAGCAGTACGATACAGGGCCGGGAGCAGTACTTC. Translation: CASSTIQGREQYF.

This chain connects TRBV7-2 to TRBJ2-3; TRBD1 agrees at 7 bases. J gave up 2 bases and V 2 bases, and 4 bases lay outside the gene matches. The CDR3 extends over 15 amino acids. Germline CDR1 is SGHTA and CDR2 is FQGNSA. CDR3 loop: CASSLRQGHTDTQYF. CDR3 DNA sequence: TGTGCCAGCAGCTTAAGACAGGGTCACACAGATACGCAGTATTTT. The full variable domain, its missing parts supplied by reference TRBV7-2 and TRBJ2-3, is GAGVSQSPSNKVTEKGKDVELRCDPISGHTALYWYRQSLGQGLEFLIYFQGNSAPDKSGLPSDRFSAERTGGSVSTLTIQRTQQEDSAVYLCASSLRQGHTDTQYFGPGTRLTVL.

This chain uses TRBV5-4 with TRBJ1-2, with TRBD1 as a possible D gene (6 bases). The V end was cut by 5 bases, the J end by 8 bases, with 22 bases between. Germline V gives CDR1 SGHNT, CDR2 YYREEE (reference sequence). The CDR3 totals 15 residues. In nucleotides, the CDR3 is TGTGCCAGCAGTATCAAAGACAGGCAAGGGAACGGCTACACCTTC. Translation: CASSIKDRQGNGYTF.

V gene TRBV6-4 combines with J gene TRBJ2-1; 9 positions agree with TRBD2. Per the germline V gene, CDR1 is MRHNA and CDR2 is SNTAGT. The CDR3 sequence is 16 residues long. The V segment lost 1 base and the J segment 2 bases; nucleotides outside the gene matches: 3. As DNA, the CDR3 is TGTGCCAGCAGTGACTTTAGCGGGAGCGCCTACAATGAGCAGTTCTTC. It specifies CASSDFSGSAYNEQFF.